The sequence of this T cell receptor (beta chain) was determined in a study of cytomegalovirus exposure and HLA in healthy donors. As for this clone: What it recognizes is unknown.

Researchers ran the PCR with 60 Vbeta and 13 Jbeta primers. The method was immunoSEQ multiplex PCR; TCRdb's version includes in-frame clones alone and lacks a portion of them. The table lists roughly 90,000 clones, 75% to 80% of them singletons. This CDR3 has 17 amino acids. Trimming removed 6 bases from V and 3 bases from J; junction bases left unmatched: 11. Germline-derived CDR1 and CDR2 are SNHLY and FYNNEI. General study results and limits: Presence/absence results assume similar sequencing depth per donor, which may not hold. More than 15,000 TCR beta sequences were associated with HLA alleles at 0.05 false discovery rate in a later analysis. TRBV6-2, TRBV6-3 and some other V segments were unresolvable in 87-base-pair reads.

The chain couples TRBV2 to TRBJ2-3; TRBD1 agrees at 11 bases. The sequenced material came from PBMCs. This clonotype originated in a woman in her forties in good health and CMV-seropositive. The CDR3 DNA follows: TGTGCCAGCAGCGGACAGGGGGCGACGTTCGGGACAGATACGCAGTATTTT. Translation gives CASSGQGATFGTDTQYF.